Listed below are T cell receptor beta chains from one sample, sequenced in a study of long-term antiretroviral therapy in people with HIV. Assay used: immunoSEQ multiplex PCR; TCRdb lists only in-frame clones, some missing. The repertoire holds about 21,000 clones, with 75% to 95% as singletons. The sequencing here drew on unsorted PBMCs, taken 4.4 years before starting antiretroviral therapy. These receptors were collected from a woman aged 25 to 39 with HIV. Both conserved end residues are part of each CDR3. A D gene is named only where the DNA matches it firmly. Only part of the rows carry a size: once, few, many, or a class if the clone is expanded.

clone_size j_call v_call d_call cdr3_aa cdr3_nt
once TRBJ1-2 TRBV19 NA CASSITGVARKGYGYTF TGTGCCAGTAGTATAACGGGGGTAGCTCGAAAAGGCTATGGCTACACCTTC
NA TRBJ2-7 TRBV6-5 NA CASSYTPGAPSYEQYF TGTGCCAGCAGTTACACCCCAGGGGCCCCCTCCTACGAGCAGTACTTC
NA TRBJ1-6 TRBV19 NA CASSRGSYRATYNSPLHF TGTGCCAGTAGTCGGGGGAGCTACAGGGCGACCTATAATTCACCCCTCCACTTT
NA TRBJ2-1 TRBV7-2 TRBD2 CASSHSGGSYNEQFF TGTGCCAGCAGCCATAGCGGGGGGTCCTACAATGAGCAGTTCTTC
once TRBJ1-1 TRBV7-2 NA CASSLSGKGHTEAFF TGTGCCAGCAGCTTATCGGGGAAGGGGCACACTGAAGCTTTCTTT
once TRBJ1-1 TRBV19 NA CASTSWGFWTEAFF TGTGCCAGTACAAGCTGGGGGTTTTGGACTGAAGCTTTCTTT
NA TRBJ1-2 TRBV9 NA CASSSTPGDYGYTF TGTGCCTCCAGCAGCACTCCCGGTGACTATGGCTACACCTTC
NA TRBJ1-1 TRBV7-2 TRBD1 CASKQGKWMNTEAFF TGTGCCAGCAAACAGGGGAAGTGGATGAACACTGAAGCTTTCTTT
NA TRBJ2-1 TRBV5-1 TRBD1 CASSLATGGTYNEQFF TGCGCCAGCAGCTTGGCTACAGGGGGCACCTACAATGAGCAGTTCTTC
NA TRBJ1-1 TRBV9 NA CASSEWALGDAFF TGTGCCAGCAGCGAGTGGGCCTTAGGGGACGCTTTCTTT
NA TRBJ1-1 TRBV5-1 NA CASSLAGGSTEAFF TGCGCCAGCAGCTTGGCCGGGGGGAGCACTGAAGCTTTCTTT
NA TRBJ1-5 TRBV30 NA CAWSVRYRDQPQHF TGTGCCTGGAGTGTACGGTACAGAGACCAGCCCCAGCATTTT
NA TRBJ1-1 TRBV9 NA CASSEGAKGTEAFF TGTGCCAGCAGCGAAGGGGCGAAGGGCACTGAAGCTTTCTTT
NA TRBJ1-5 TRBV25-1 NA CASSEDTFQPQHF TGTGCCAGCAGTGAAGACACCTTTCAGCCCCAGCATTTT
NA TRBJ2-5 TRBV7-2 NA CASSFGRTDSTTQYF TGTGCCAGCAGCTTTGGGCGGACCGACAGTACGACCCAGTACTTC
NA TRBJ1-2 TRBV7-2 TRBD1 CASSLPSRGHGYTF TGTGCCAGCAGCTTACCCTCAAGGGGGCATGGCTACACCTTC
once TRBJ1-1 TRBV9 NA CASSVRSGTEAFF TGTGCCAGCAGCGTAAGGTCCGGAACTGAAGCTTTCTTT
NA TRBJ2-5 TRBV18 NA CASSPQETQYF TGTGCCAGCTCACCCCAAGAGACCCAGTACTTC
NA TRBJ1-1 TRBV11-3 NA CASSFSMDTEAFF TGTGCCAGCAGCTTTTCTATGGACACTGAAGCTTTCTTT
NA TRBJ2-5 TRBV5-1 TRBD1 CASSPGQGLFRGQETQYF TGCGCCAGCAGCCCGGGACAGGGCCTTTTCAGAGGGCAAGAGACCCAGTACTTC
NA TRBJ1-2 TRBV25-1 TRBD1 CASSGDRGLDGYTF TGTGCCAGCAGTGGCGACAGGGGGCTGGATGGCTACACCTTC
NA TRBJ1-2 TRBV25-1 TRBD1 CASGTGKYGYTF TGTGCCAGCGGGACAGGGAAGTATGGCTACACCTTC
NA TRBJ1-5 TRBV10-1 NA CASSPGFGSNQPQHF TGCGCCAGCAGTCCAGGGTTTGGTAGCAATCAGCCCCAGCATTTT
few TRBJ2-3 TRBV11-2 NA CASSLTGPADTQYF TGTGCCAGCAGCTTAACGGGACCGGCAGATACGCAGTATTTT
few TRBJ1-1 TRBV6-1 NA CASSVRWANTEAFF TGTGCCAGCAGTGTTCGTTGGGCGAACACTGAAGCTTTCTTT
NA TRBJ1-1 TRBV4-3 NA CASSQVNGGGAFF TGCGCCAGCAGCCAAGTAAACGGCGGAGGTGCTTTCTTT
NA TRBJ1-2 TRBV9 NA CASSVDGGTGYTF TGTGCCAGCAGCGTAGATGGGGGGACGGGCTACACCTTC
NA TRBJ2-1 TRBV5-6 NA CASSLEGGSFF TGTGCCAGCAGCTTGGAGGGGGGATCGTTCTTC
large TRBJ2-7 TRBV5-6 TRBD1 CASSWGWDRGNEQYF TGTGCCAGCAGCTGGGGCTGGGACAGGGGAAACGAGCAGTACTTC
NA TRBJ1-2 TRBV11-2 TRBD1 CASSLQGARGYTF TGTGCCAGCAGCTTGCAGGGGGCAAGGGGCTACACCTTC
NA TRBJ2-3 TRBV14 TRBD2 CASSQDSSGGAYVPDTQYF TGTGCCAGCAGCCAAGACTCTAGCGGGGGGGCCTATGTGCCAGATACGCAGTATTTT
NA TRBJ2-7 TRBV4-1 NA CASSQEKGKASF TGCGCCAGCAGCCAAGAGAAGGGGAAAGCAAGCTTC
NA TRBJ1-1 TRBV14 TRBD1 CASSWTGDTEAFF TGTGCCAGCAGCTGGACAGGGGACACTGAAGCTTTCTTT
NA TRBJ2-5 TRBV11-2 NA CASSLDPRTGSRAQYF TGTGCCAGCAGCTTAGATCCCAGGACGGGGAGCAGGGCCCAGTACTTC
NA TRBJ1-6 TRBV11-2 TRBD1 CASSQQGANSPLHF TGTGCCAGCAGCCAACAGGGGGCAAATTCACCCCTCCACTTT
NA TRBJ1-1 TRBV6-5 TRBD1 CASSPYSQGRAEAFF TGTGCCAGCAGCCCCTATTCACAGGGGAGGGCTGAAGCTTTCTTT
few TRBJ1-2 TRBV25-1 TRBD1 CASSEQQGAGGYTF TGTGCCAGCAGTGAACAACAGGGGGCGGGTGGCTACACCTTC
NA TRBJ1-2 TRBV29-1 TRBD1 CSVRQGTNYGYTF TGCAGCGTTCGACAGGGGACTAACTATGGCTACACCTTC
NA TRBJ1-5 TRBV11-2 NA CASSLGMGANQPQHF TGTGCCAGCAGCTTAGGAATGGGGGCTAATCAGCCCCAGCATTTT
NA TRBJ2-3 TRBV7-2 NA CASTLGTPRTDTQYF TGTGCCAGCACACTCGGGACACCGCGCACAGATACGCAGTATTTT